The 9 T cell receptor beta chains reported below all come from one sample, sequenced in a study of blood T cell repertoires in COVID-19. Assay used: immunoSEQ multiplex PCR; TCRdb lists only in-frame clones, some missing. The repertoire holds fewer than 250,000 clones, with 65% to 80% as singletons. The sequenced sample was peripheral blood. The source of these receptors is a woman aged 50 to 65 with acute or convalescent COVID-19.

The rearrangement joins TRBV19 to TRBJ1-1; 9 nucleotides align to TRBD1. Germline V gives CDR1 LNHDA, CDR2 SQIVND (reference sequence). With V trimmed by 5 bases and J by 3 bases, 4 bases remained unmatched. This CDR3 contains 14 residues. CDR3 region: CASSGTGRDTEAFF. The CDR3 nucleotides read TGTGCCAGTAGTGGGACAGGGAGGGACACTGAAGCTTTCTTT.

The chain couples TRBV27 to TRBJ1-2, with D hard to call. The CDR3 has 15 residues. CDR1 is MNHEY and CDR2 is SMNVEV in the germline V gene (reference sequence). With 7 bases removed from V and 2 bases from J, the gap between germline ends came to 17 bases. CDR3 nucleotide sequence: TGTGCCAGCACTCCCGCCGGGTTTCCCAACTATGGCTACACCTTC. As protein: CASTPAGFPNYGYTF.

The V gene is TRBV30, the J gene TRBJ2-2; D is possibly TRBD2 (6 bases). Germline V lookup: CDR1 GTSNPN, CDR2 SVGIG (reference sequence). CDR3 length equals 13 residues. The ends were cut back, 2 bases at V and 7 bases at J, with 11 bases in the middle. For the CDR3, the DNA is TGTGCCTGGAGTCGGAGGGCCGACGGGGAGCTGTTTTTT. Its translation: CAWSRRADGELFF.

This clone came up many times. This sample includes further DNA sequences coding for the same CDR3. The chain links TRBV9 to TRBJ2-3; possible D gene TRBD1, 5 bases. V was shortened by 0 bases and J by 3 bases, with 11 bases between the two germline ends. This CDR3 has 15 residues. Germline V gives CDR1 SGDLS, CDR2 YYNGEE. The CDR3 nucleotides read TGTGCCAGCAGCGTAGGGGGCGGAACTACAGATACGCAGTATTTT. This gives the protein CASSVGGGTTDTQYF.

This CDR3 reads CASGRQGAGTDTQYF. CDR3 DNA: TGTGCCAGCGGACGACAGGGGGCTGGCACAGATACGCAGTATTTT. V is TRBV28 and J is TRBJ2-3; 10 positions agree with TRBD1. This CDR3 region has 15 residues. V gave up 8 bases and J gave up 1 base; unmatched junction bases: 6. Germline V gene lookup returns CDR1 MDHEN and CDR2 SYDVKM.

This chain links TRBV7-9 with TRBJ2-7; possibly TRBD2 for D (5 bases). Trimming shortened V by 6 bases and J by 0 bases, and 18 bases separated the two germline ends. The germline V gene encodes CDR1 SEHNR and CDR2 FQNEAQ (reference sequence). The CDR3 is 16 amino acids. CDR3 residues: CASSNGGGMSSYEQYF. In DNA form, the CDR3 reads TGTGCCAGCAGTAATGGAGGAGGTATGAGCTCCTACGAGCAGTACTTC.

This chain links TRBV18 with TRBJ2-2, with 7 positions matching TRBD1. CDR3 length equals 16 residues. The germline CDR1 and CDR2 sequences are KGHSH and LQKENI. V lost 2 bases, J lost 0 bases, and 3 bases stayed unmatched. CDR3 region: CASSPVTGTNTGELFF. The CDR3 DNA follows: TGTGCCAGCTCACCAGTGACAGGGACGAACACCGGGGAGCTGTTTTTT.

This rearrangement joins TRBV18 to TRBJ2-3; perhaps TRBD2 as D (5 bases). The V gene's germline CDR1 is KGHSH and CDR2 LQKENI. Trimming removed 2 bases from V and 0 bases from J, with 12 bases in between. This CDR3 contains 16 residues. CDR3 sequence: CASSPILAASTDTQYF. The DNA of the CDR3 is TGTGCCAGCTCACCAATCCTAGCTGCTAGCACAGATACGCAGTATTTT.

The rearrangement uses TRBV9 and TRBJ2-3; D might be TRBD2 (7 bases). The CDR3 has 16 residues. The ends were cut back, 3 bases at V and 2 bases at J, with 16 bases in the middle. Germline CDR1 SGDLS, CDR2 YYNGEE. The CDR3 spells CASSEPGGLTTDTQYF. CDR3 bases: TGTGCCAGCAGCGAGCCGGGGGGCCTCACCACAGATACGCAGTATTTT.